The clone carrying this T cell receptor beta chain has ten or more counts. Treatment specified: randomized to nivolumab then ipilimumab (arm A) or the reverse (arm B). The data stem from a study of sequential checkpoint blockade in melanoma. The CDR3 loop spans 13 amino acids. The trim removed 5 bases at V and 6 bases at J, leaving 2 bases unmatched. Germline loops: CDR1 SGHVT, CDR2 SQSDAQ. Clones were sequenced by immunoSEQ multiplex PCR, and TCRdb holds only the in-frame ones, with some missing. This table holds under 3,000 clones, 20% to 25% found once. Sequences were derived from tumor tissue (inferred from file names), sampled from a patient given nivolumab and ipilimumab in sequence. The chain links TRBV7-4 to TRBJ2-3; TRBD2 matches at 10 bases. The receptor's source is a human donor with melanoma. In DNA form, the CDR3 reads TGTGCCAGCAGCGCTAGCGGGAGTGATACGCAGTATTTT. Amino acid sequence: CASSASGSDTQYF.